This entry lists 18 T cell receptor beta chains sequenced from one sample in a study of PD-1 blockade in classical Hodgkin lymphoma. Libraries were prepared by immunoSEQ multiplex PCR; TCRdb keeps only in-frame clonotypes and omits some of them. The table lists 35,000 to 50,000 clones, 60% to 70% of them singletons. The sample's time point: cycle 4 day 1 (C4D1), after 6 weeks of nivolumab. Brentuximab vedotin exposure varied among the patients, all of whom had relapsed after autologous stem cell transplantation. The specimen was peripheral blood mononuclear cells (PBMCs), collected before the fourth cycle of nivolumab. The receptor set was obtained from a human donor with classical Hodgkin lymphoma.

This clone was found once. The chain uses TRBV28 and TRBJ2-7; TRBD2 agrees at 11 bases. After removal of 8 bases from V and 2 bases from J, the junction contained 14 bases not matched to a gene. This CDR3 comprises 17 residues. CDR1 is MDHEN, CDR2 SYDVKM, per germline. CDR3 nucleotides: TGTGCCAGCCCCCCCCGGCTAGCGGGAGGTAAGACCTACGAGCAGTACTTC. The encoded protein is CASPPRLAGGKTYEQYF.

V usage is TRBV4-1 and J usage is TRBJ1-1; tentative D call: TRBD1 (5 bases). The germline V gene has CDR1 MGHRA and CDR2 YSYEKL. This CDR3 has 16 amino acids. Trimming removed 4 bases at V and 1 base at J, with 16 bases between. The CDR3 protein is CASSRVGSQGNTEAFF. CDR3 in DNA: TGCGCCAGCAGCCGAGTGGGTTCTCAGGGGAACACTGAAGCTTTCTTT.

This sequence joins TRBV21-1 and TRBJ2-7; TRBD1 is the table's D call and was not checked against the DNA. TRBV21-1 has pseudogene status. There are 15 residues in the CDR3. The CDR3 nucleotides read TGTGCCAGCAGCAAAGGGGGCAGGGGTTCCTACGAGCAGTACTTC. It specifies CASSKGGRGSYEQYF.

The gene calls are TRBV10-1 and TRBJ2-3; D call uncertain. V shed 4 bases and J shed 3 bases, with 11 bases lying between them. Germline V gives CDR1 WNHNN, CDR2 SYGVQD (reference sequence). The CDR3 is made up of 14 amino acids. The CDR3 spells CASSGAWGTDTQYF. The CDR3 nucleotides read TGCGCCAGCAGTGGCGCGTGGGGTACAGATACGCAGTATTTT.

This clone was counted once. The rearrangement joins TRBV4-1 to TRBJ2-2; D is possibly TRBD1 (8 bases). V was shortened by 6 bases and J by 4 bases, with 15 bases between the two germline ends. Germline CDR1 MGHRA, CDR2 YSYEKL. This CDR3 is 15 amino acids long. CDR3 protein: CASRQQGEGTGELFF. The CDR3 DNA is TGCGCCAGCAGACAACAGGGGGAGGGCACCGGGGAGCTGTTTTTT.

The V gene is TRBV7-2, the J gene TRBJ2-3; D perhaps matches TRBD1 (6 bases). Germline-derived CDR1 and CDR2 are SGHTA and FQGNSA. The length of the CDR3 is 12 residues. Trimming left V 1 base short and J 8 bases short, with 7 bases between. The CDR3 DNA reads as TGTGCCAGCAGCTTAGGAGGGGGTACGCAGTATTTT. Translation gives CASSLGGGTQYF.

The rearrangement links TRBV28 to TRBJ2-2, with 7 bases identical to TRBD1. CDR3 length: 14 amino acids. V dropped 6 bases and J dropped 6; count of bases not matched to a gene: 7. Germline V gene data show CDR1 as MDHEN and CDR2 as SYDVKM. The CDR3 is CASRVTGTAGELFF. The CDR3 DNA is TGTGCCAGCAGAGTGACAGGGACCGCCGGGGAGCTGTTTTTT.

The sample holds a few counts of this clone. This specimen includes other DNA sequences encoding the same CDR3. The chain carries TRBV18 and TRBJ2-5; D call uncertain. Trimming stripped 2 bases from V and 1 base from J, with 5 bases between. The CDR3 extends over 13 amino acids. Per germline, CDR1 KGHSH and CDR2 LQKENI. The DNA for the CDR3 is TGTGCCAGCTCACCAGGCACCCAAGAGACCCAGTACTTC. Translating gives CASSPGTQETQYF. Full variable domain (rest looked up from reference TRBV18 and TRBJ2-5): NAGVMQNPRHLVRRRGQEARLRCSPMKGHSHVYWYRQLPEEGLKFMVYLQKENIIDESGMPKERFSAEFPKEGPSILRIQQVVRGDSAAYFCASSPGTQETQYFGPGTRLLVL.

The rearrangement uses TRBV18 and TRBJ1-1; 8 bases are a match to TRBD1. The V gene end was trimmed by 2 bases and the J gene end by 1 base; junction bases not matched to a gene: 6. The CDR3 is made up of 16 amino acids. From germline, CDR1 is KGHSH and CDR2 LQKENI. The CDR3 loop is CASSPTVTGGNTEAFF. DNA for the CDR3: TGTGCCAGCTCACCAACCGTTACAGGGGGGAACACTGAAGCTTTCTTT.

This clone was seen once. The genes are TRBV11-2 and TRBJ2-3; tentative D call: TRBD2 (6 bases). V lost 0 bases and J lost 4, with 17 bases in between. The germline CDR1 and CDR2 sequences are SGHAT and FQNNGV. CDR3 length: 17 residues. CDR3 region: CASSLDLRRGGADTQYF. CDR3 DNA sequence: TGTGCCAGCAGCTTAGATCTTAGGCGGGGCGGTGCAGATACGCAGTATTTT.

This clone was counted a single time. The rearrangement links TRBV7-9 to TRBJ2-7, with 10 bases identical to TRBD2. J lost 1 base, V lost 6 bases, and 6 bases had no gene match. Germline V gene data show CDR1 as SEHNR and CDR2 as FQNEAQ (reference sequence). This CDR3 is built from 15 residues. Written as DNA, the CDR3 is TGTGCCAGCAGTTTCCTAGCGGGAGTTTCCTACGAGCAGTACTTC. Protein product: CASSFLAGVSYEQYF.

The genes are TRBV28 and TRBJ1-3; a weak D match, TRBD1 (5 bases). V lost 7 bases to trimming and J lost 4 bases, with 20 bases between them. This CDR3 has 16 amino acids. CDR1 is MDHEN, CDR2 SYDVKM, per germline. DNA of the CDR3: TGTGCCAGCAACCGCGGCGGGTACGGGGCCGGAAACACCATATATTTT. Protein product: CASNRGGYGAGNTIYF.

The rearrangement uses TRBV6-5 and TRBJ1-5, with D uncertain. This CDR3 spans 13 amino acids. V was trimmed by 6 bases and J by 2 bases, leaving 8 bases between them. Germline V gene sequence: CDR1 MNHEY, CDR2 SVGAGI. CDR3 DNA: TGTGCCAGCAGGGGCTTGGGCAATCAGCCCCAGCATTTT. Its protein is CASRGLGNQPQHF.

This chain links TRBV7-2 with TRBJ2-1; D gene unclear. V was shortened by 4 bases and J by 4 bases, with 11 bases between the two germline ends. Germline CDR1 is SGHTA and CDR2 is FQGNSA. The CDR3 runs to 14 residues. The DNA for the CDR3 is TGTGCCAGCAGCTGGGCTGCGCCGTACAATGAGCAGTTCTTC. Its protein product is CASSWAAPYNEQFF.

The chain carries TRBV28 and TRBJ1-6; 8 bases map to TRBD1. The CDR3 runs to 15 residues. Germline V gene data show CDR1 as MDHEN and CDR2 as SYDVKM. Trimming at V came to 3 bases and at J to 5 bases, leaving 3 bases not matched to a gene. In nucleotides, the CDR3 is TGTGCCAGCAGTTTGGAGGACAGGGATAATTCACCCCTCCACTTT. Translated: CASSLEDRDNSPLHF. The full variable domain, with the rest looked up from reference TRBV28 and TRBJ1-6, is DVKVTQSSRYLVKRTGEKVFLECVQDMDHENMFWYRQDPGLGLRLIYFSYDVKMKEKGDIPEGYSVSREKKERFSLILESASTNQTSMYLCASSLEDRDNSPLHFGNGTRLTVT.

The J gene is TRBJ1-5, the V gene TRBV2, with D tentatively TRBD1 (6 bases). Trimming removed 3 bases from V and 3 bases from J, with 12 bases in between. Germline lookup yields CDR1 SNHLY and CDR2 FYNNEI. The length of the CDR3 is 15 residues. CDR3 nucleotide sequence: TGTGCCAGCAGTGAGAACGGGGGCAACAATCAGCCCCAGCATTTT. Translating gives CASSENGGNNQPQHF.

The V call is TRBV19, the J call TRBJ2-4; D ambiguous. V was shortened by 0 bases and J by 2 bases, with 5 bases between the two germline ends. Germline-derived CDR1 and CDR2 are LNHDA and SQIVND (reference sequence). This CDR3 contains 14 residues. The CDR3 region is CASSIEGPKNIQYF. The CDR3 DNA reads as TGTGCCAGTAGTATAGAAGGCCCCAAAAACATTCAGTACTTC.

This clone was recorded once. The rearrangement joins TRBV28 to TRBJ2-7; tentative D call: TRBD1 (5 bases). Per the germline V gene, CDR1 is MDHEN and CDR2 is SYDVKM. With 2 bases removed from V and 3 bases from J, the gap between germline ends came to 8 bases. CDR3 length: 13 residues. In DNA, the CDR3 is TGTGCCAGCAGTTTAAACCAGGGCTACGAGCAGTACTTC. This encodes CASSLNQGYEQYF.